What follows are 26 T cell receptor beta chains derived from one specimen sequenced in a study of HIV-infected patients and healthy controls. Alpha and beta constant-region primers primed reverse transcription of approximately 500 ng RNA. Each of the alpha and beta chains got its own library through chain-specific third strand synthesis with indices. A single record per CDR3 protein comes from TCRdb applying MiXCR to the 5' RACE reads. The sample includes roughly 20,000 distinct CDR3 sequences, around 8.3% seen only once; the top ten take 6.5%. No cell fractionation was done, so the repertoire covers all unsorted peripheral blood T cells. Sample: blood. These receptor sequences come from an adult in good health.

This clonotype has just one count. The chain combines TRBV4-1 with TRBJ2-1; no reliable D call. Germline values: CDR1 MGHRA, CDR2 YSYEKL. CDR3 length equals 15 residues. Trimming pared 2 bases from V and 7 bases from J, leaving 15 bases between. CDR3 bases: TGCGCCAGCAGCCAATTTAGAATCCCGAGGAATGAGCAGTTCTTC. Its translation is CASSQFRIPRNEQFF.

This clonotype was seen many times. V usage is TRBV11-3 and J usage is TRBJ2-3; D call uncertain. The CDR3 is made up of 13 amino acids. The germline CDR1 and CDR2 sequences are SGHNT and YENEEA. The ends were cut back, 5 bases at V and 4 bases at J, with 10 bases in the middle. DNA of the CDR3: TGTGCCAGCAGCGAGACGAGTCCAGATACGCAGTATTTT. Its translation: CASSETSPDTQYF.

J is TRBJ1-4 and V is TRBV6-5, with D possibly TRBD1 on 5 matching bases. Trimming stripped 7 bases from V and 0 bases from J, with 9 bases between. The germline CDR1 and CDR2 sequences are MNHEY and SVGAGI. The CDR3 spans 14 residues. The CDR3 sequence is CASTGDPTNEKLFF. For the CDR3, the DNA is TGTGCCAGCACTGGGGACCCAACTAATGAAAAACTGTTTTTT.

This clonotype was seen only a few times. This chain uses TRBV7-9 with TRBJ2-2; possibly TRBD1 for D (6 bases). Germline CDR1 and CDR2: SEHNR and FQNEAQ (reference sequence). Trimming stripped 7 bases from V and 3 bases from J, with 12 bases between. The CDR3 spans 14 residues. In DNA, the CDR3 is TGTGCCAGCACCGGGACACTAGACACCGGGGAGCTGTTTTTT. It specifies CASTGTLDTGELFF.

At least ten counts were recorded for this clonotype. The V gene is TRBV10-3, the J gene TRBJ1-1; 10 positions match TRBD1. Germline V lookup: CDR1 ENHRY, CDR2 SYGVKD. This CDR3 is 16 amino acids long. The V segment lost 6 bases and the J segment 0 bases; nucleotides outside the gene matches: 7. The CDR3 region is CAIRTDRGRMNTEAFF. The CDR3 DNA is TGTGCCATCAGGACGGACAGGGGGAGAATGAACACTGAAGCTTTCTTT.

This clonotype is labeled medium-sized. This sequence joins TRBV29-1 and TRBJ2-1; either TRBD1 or TRBD2 may supply D (5 bases each). V lost 6 bases, J lost 5 bases, and 14 bases lay in between. This CDR3 has 13 amino acids. Germline V gene data show CDR1 as SQVTM and CDR2 as ANQGSEA. The CDR3 spells CSVPGRPNNEQFF. Here the CDR3 DNA reads TGCAGCGTGCCGGGACGCCCCAACAATGAGCAGTTCTTC.

This clonotype has more than one count but fewer than ten. The rearrangement links TRBV28 to TRBJ1-5, with a weak D call TRBD1 (6 bases). This CDR3 contains 16 residues. V was shortened by 6 bases and J by 2 bases, with 17 bases between the two germline ends. Per germline, CDR1 MDHEN and CDR2 SYDVKM. CDR3 bases: TGTGCCAGCAGCTCCCCTGGGGGGGGCCGCAATCAGCCCCAGCATTTT. Its protein product is CASSSPGGGRNQPQHF.

This clonotype appeared many times. The chain uses TRBV29-1 and TRBJ2-3; 9 positions agree with TRBD1. The length of the CDR3 is 16 residues. Germline V lookup: CDR1 SQVTM, CDR2 ANQGSEA. Germline trimming cut 1 base from V and 4 bases from J; bases unmatched to any gene: 9. The CDR3 bases are TGCAGCGTTGAAGGTCCGGGACAGGGCAGTTCAGATACGCAGTATTTT. Protein sequence: CSVEGPGQGSSDTQYF.

By share, this clonotype ranks as medium-sized (0.01 to 0.1%). The rearrangement joins TRBV3-1 to TRBJ2-1, with 9 nucleotides matching TRBD2. The V gene's germline CDR1 is LGHDT and CDR2 YNNKEL (reference sequence). V dropped 5 bases and J dropped 1; count of bases not matched to a gene: 3. The CDR3 sequence is 15 residues long. This CDR3 is CASSLLAGSYNEQFF. The CDR3 DNA reads TGTGCCAGCAGCTTACTAGCGGGTTCCTACAATGAGCAGTTCTTC.

Within the sample, this clonotype is medium-sized. The rearrangement links TRBV20-1 to TRBJ2-5, with 9 bases matching TRBD1. This CDR3 comprises 13 residues. Trimming removed 6 bases from V and 3 bases from J; junction bases left unmatched: 5. Germline CDR1 reads DFQATT; CDR2 reads SNEGSKA (reference sequence). The CDR3 DNA follows: TGCAGTGCACCGCGACAGGGGGAAGAGACCCAGTACTTC. Protein sequence: CSAPRQGEETQYF.

Ten or more counts support this clonotype. The V and J genes are TRBV6-1 and TRBJ1-5; the D gene is possibly TRBD1 (6 bases). Germline V gene sequence: CDR1 MNHNS, CDR2 SASEGT. The CDR3 runs to 13 residues. The V end was cut by 7 bases, the J end by 3 bases, with 10 bases between. CDR3 region: CASMGDNNQPQHF. CDR3 sequence (DNA): TGTGCCAGCATGGGGGACAACAATCAGCCCCAGCATTTT.

This chain uses TRBV3-1 with TRBJ2-5, with D hard to call. CDR1 and CDR2 (germline): LGHDT, YNNKEL (reference sequence). V was clipped by 0 bases and J by 2 bases, with 7 bases between them. CDR3 length: 14 amino acids. The CDR3 DNA reads TGTGCCAGCAGCCAAGATGTCATTCAAGAGACCCAGTACTTC. It is translated as CASSQDVIQETQYF.

V gene TRBV20-1 combines with J gene TRBJ2-1; TRBD2 agrees at 11 bases. Germline CDR1 reads DFQATT; CDR2 reads SNEGSKA (reference sequence). The CDR3 sequence is 15 residues long. The V segment lost 3 bases and the J segment 8 bases; nucleotides outside the gene matches: 9. In DNA, the CDR3 is TGCAGTGCTAGGGTTCTAGCGGGAGGTCCCCATGAGCAGTTCTTC. Its translation: CSARVLAGGPHEQFF.

This clonotype was picked up many times. The DNA of the CDR3 is TGCAGTGCTAGAGACGGGAGCGTCGCCTACAATGAGCAGTTCTTC. Encoded protein: CSARDGSVAYNEQFF. The rearrangement uses TRBV20-1 and TRBJ2-1; D is perhaps TRBD2 (6 bases). Germline-derived CDR1 and CDR2 are DFQATT and SNEGSKA (reference sequence). The V end lost 0 bases, the J end lost 2 bases, and 11 bases lay between the germline ends. The CDR3 is 15 residues long.

The chain links TRBV3-1 to TRBJ1-1, with D uncertain. Trimming left V 2 bases short and J 0 bases short, with 13 bases between. This CDR3 comprises 16 residues. From germline, CDR1 is LGHDT and CDR2 YNNKEL (reference sequence). The CDR3 sequence is CASSQNPGIMNTEAFF. CDR3 DNA sequence: TGTGCCAGCAGCCAAAATCCGGGGATAATGAACACTGAAGCTTTCTTT.

In its sample, this clonotype was seen many times. The chain links TRBV28 to TRBJ1-1; no clear D gene. V shed 5 bases and J shed 8 bases, with 21 bases lying between them. This CDR3 contains 15 residues. CDR1 and CDR2 from the germline V gene are MDHEN and SYDVKM. CDR3 region: CASSPAPGLPREAFF. CDR3 sequence (DNA): TGTGCCAGCAGTCCCGCTCCCGGGCTCCCTAGGGAAGCTTTCTTT.

The rearrangement links TRBV6-5 to TRBJ2-7; 7 nucleotides agree with TRBD1. The length of the CDR3 is 13 residues. The ends lost 7 bases at V and 0 bases at J; junction bases unmatched: 3. Germline CDR1 and CDR2: MNHEY and SVGAGI. CDR3 sequence (DNA): TGTGCCAGCACTGGGACAGCCTCCTACGAGCAGTACTTC. It codes for CASTGTASYEQYF.

This clonotype rates as medium-sized. The V gene is TRBV18, the J gene TRBJ2-1; 7 nucleotides line up with TRBD2. CDR1 is KGHSH, CDR2 LQKENI, per germline. V dropped 2 bases and J dropped 5; count of bases not matched to a gene: 3. CDR3 length equals 14 residues. The chain's CDR3 is CASSPRLADNEQFF. The CDR3 coding sequence is TGTGCCAGCTCACCAAGGCTAGCGGACAATGAGCAGTTCTTC.

The V and J genes are TRBV2 and TRBJ1-1; weak D call: TRBD1 (5 bases). Germline CDR1 is SNHLY and CDR2 is FYNNEI. Trimming removed 6 bases from V and 5 bases from J, with 22 bases in between. The CDR3 spans 16 residues. The CDR3 coding sequence is TGTGCCAGCAGGGCGGACGGGGGAACTTTTCTGACTGAAGCTTTCTTT. This translates into CASRADGGTFLTEAFF.

By its share, this clonotype is medium-sized (0.01 to 0.1%). The J gene is TRBJ2-3, the V gene TRBV24-1; TRBD1 aligns across 7 bases. After removal of 5 bases from V and 1 base from J, the junction contained 5 bases not matched to a gene. The CDR3 sequence is 15 residues long. Germline CDR1 and CDR2: KGHDR and SFDVKD. The CDR3 nucleotides are TGTGCCACCAGTGGGGCCGGGACAGGCACAGATACGCAGTATTTT. Protein sequence: CATSGAGTGTDTQYF.

The table lists this clonotype with many counts. This rearrangement joins TRBV4-1 to TRBJ1-1; D may be TRBD1 (5 bases). There are 15 residues in the CDR3. The germline CDR1 and CDR2 sequences are MGHRA and YSYEKL. V lost 4 bases to trimming and J lost 1 base, with 13 bases between them. The CDR3 region is CASSPGKGPNTEAFF. Written as DNA, the CDR3 is TGCGCCAGCAGCCCCGGTAAGGGGCCGAACACTGAAGCTTTCTTT.

This clonotype was recorded at least ten times. The V gene is TRBV21-1, the J gene TRBJ2-1; the table names TRBD2, a call not compared with the DNA. TRBV21-1 is deemed a pseudogene. The CDR3 consists of 19 residues. CDR3 residues: CASSKGVIAGGSSYNEQFF. The CDR3, as DNA: TGTGCCAGCAGCAAAGGGGTGATAGCGGGAGGCTCCTCCTACAATGAGCAGTTCTTC.

The chain combines TRBV2 with TRBJ2-7; 9 nucleotides match TRBD2. CDR1 and CDR2 (germline): SNHLY, FYNNEI. The CDR3 runs to 16 residues. With V trimmed by 6 bases and J by 1 base, 10 bases remained unmatched. The DNA for the CDR3 is TGTGCCAGCAGAAGGGGTCGGCTAGCGGGATCCTACGAGCAGTACTTC. The encoded protein is CASRRGRLAGSYEQYF.

As for this clonotype: This could be a read error, since a much larger clone is one nucleotide away. This rearrangement joins TRBV5-1 to TRBJ2-7, with unresolved D. Germline V lookup: CDR1 SGHRS, CDR2 YFSETQ. The length of the CDR3 is 12 residues. V was pared by 0 bases and J by 6 bases, with 7 bases between. The CDR3 DNA is TGCGCCAGCAGCTTGGTGTGGACCGAGCAGTACTTC. Protein product: CASSLVWTEQYF.

This clonotype is labeled as medium-sized. The CDR3 is CASSLSPGGIRETQYF. CDR3 nucleotides: TGTGCCAGCAGCTTGTCTCCGGGCGGGATCAGGGAGACCCAGTACTTC. The V gene is TRBV5-5, the J gene TRBJ2-5, with D possibly matching TRBD2 (6 bases). CDR1 and CDR2 (germline): SGHKS, YYEKEE (reference sequence). The CDR3 loop spans 16 amino acids. V was shortened by 1 base and J by 5 bases, with 18 bases between the two germline ends. The whole variable domain, remainder taken from reference TRBV5-5 and TRBJ2-5, is DAGVTQSPTHLIKTRGQQVTLRCSPISGHKSVSWYQQVLGQGPQFIFQYYEKEERGRGNFPDRFSARQFPNYSSELNVNALLLGDSALYLCASSLSPGGIRETQYFGPGTRLLVL.

This clonotype was counted many times. This chain connects TRBV7-8 to TRBJ2-3; no reliable D call. The germline V gene encodes CDR1 SGHVS and CDR2 FQNEAQ. V was cut by 2 bases and J by 0 bases, with 15 bases left in between. This CDR3 region has 17 residues. The CDR3 bases are TGTGCCAGCAGCTTACGCTCCAGAACGTCTAGCACAGATACGCAGTATTTT. This sequence encodes CASSLRSRTSSTDTQYF. Full variable domain (outside the CDR3, taken from reference TRBV7-8 and TRBJ2-3): GAGVSQSPRYKVAKRGQDVALRCDPISGHVSLFWYQQALGQGPEFLTYFQNEAQLDKSGLPSDRFFAERPEGSVSTLKIQRTQQEDSAVYLCASSLRSRTSSTDTQYFGPGTRLTVL.